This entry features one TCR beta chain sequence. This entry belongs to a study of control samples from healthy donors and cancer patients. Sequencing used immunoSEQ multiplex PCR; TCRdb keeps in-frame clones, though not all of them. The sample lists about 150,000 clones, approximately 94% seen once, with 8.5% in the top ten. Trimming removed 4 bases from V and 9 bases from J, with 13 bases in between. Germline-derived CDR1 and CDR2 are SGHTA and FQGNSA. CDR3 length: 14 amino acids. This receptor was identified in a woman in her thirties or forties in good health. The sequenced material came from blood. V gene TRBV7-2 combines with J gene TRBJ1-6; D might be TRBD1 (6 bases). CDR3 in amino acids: CASSSETGLSPLHF. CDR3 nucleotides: TGTGCCAGCAGCTCTGAAACAGGGCTTTCACCCCTCCACTTT.